This TCR beta chain came from a study of control samples from healthy donors and cancer patients. The repertoire was sequenced with immunoSEQ multiplex PCR; TCRdb's copy has only in-frame clones and lacks some. This table has 150,000 to 200,000 clones, approximately 92% appearing once. Sequencing was carried out using blood. The clonotype comes from a woman in her fifties or sixties in good health.

The chain's CDR3 is CSVPGTAGGGTEAFF. DNA for the CDR3: TGCAGCGTCCCCGGGACAGCTGGTGGTGGCACTGAAGCTTTCTTT. This chain joins TRBV29-1 and TRBJ1-1; TRBD1 agrees at 7 bases. J gave up 4 bases and V 6 bases, and 14 bases lay outside the gene matches. This CDR3 contains 15 residues. Germline loops: CDR1 SQVTM, CDR2 ANQGSEA.